The rows below give T cell receptor beta chains drawn from one sample of a study of T-cell memory formation after mild COVID-19. Via MiXCR, TCRdb re-called the 5' RACE reads, giving one row per CDR3 protein. The sample contains hundreds of thousands of distinct CDR3 sequences, around 28% of which appear only once. The sample was PBMCs or a T cell subset sorted from them (not recorded which). The receptor source for this set is an adult woman who had mild COVID-19 (a few samples of this study predate the infection). Cell type and time point are not known. Both conserved end residues are part of each CDR3. D genes are given only for firm matches. Clone size is stated in some rows and not others, as once, few, many or a class when expanded.

>TRBV2|TRBJ2-3|few|TRBD1
TGTGCCAGCAGCCCGGGACAGGGACAAGATACGCAGTATTTT
CASSPGQGQDTQYF
>TRBV18|TRBJ2-3|NA|NA
TGTGCCAGCTCACCTCCGGGCCGTGTACAAGATACGCAGTATTTT
CASSPPGRVQDTQYF
>TRBV19|TRBJ1-2|NA|NA
TGTGCCAGTAGTATCGGACTAAACTATGGCTACACCTTC
CASSIGLNYGYTF
>TRBV12-3/TRBV12-4|TRBJ2-1|many|NA
TGTGCCAGCAGTTCACTCTGGGTAGGGGAGCAGTTCTTC
CASSSLWVGEQFF
>TRBV9|TRBJ1-1|many|NA
TGTGCCAGCAGCGGCCTGGGACAGAACACTGAAGCTTTCTTT
CASSGLGQNTEAFF
>TRBV28|TRBJ2-3|few|NA
TGTGCCAGCAGTTTCGAGCAGGGCCCTAGCACAGATACGCAGTATTTT
CASSFEQGPSTDTQYF
>TRBV20-1|TRBJ2-1|NA|NA
TGCAGTGCTAGAGATCCTCCCGAGCAGTTCTTC
CSARDPPEQFF
>TRBV5-1|TRBJ2-2|few|NA
TGCGCCAGCAGCGCACTTTCCGGGGAGCTGTTTTTT
CASSALSGELFF
>TRBV5-1|TRBJ1-2|NA|NA
TGCGCCAGCAGCTCCGAGGCTATGGTCTCCACCTTC
CASSSEAMVSTF
>TRBV4-3|TRBJ2-3|NA|NA
TGCGCCAGCAGCCAAGAACCGACCTATACAGATACGCAGTATTTT
CASSQEPTYTDTQYF
>TRBV7-8|TRBJ2-3|NA|TRBD1
TGTGCCAGCAGCTTAGGGACAGGGGTGGGGGCAGATACGCAGTATTTT
CASSLGTGVGADTQYF
>TRBV5-1|TRBJ2-1|few|NA
TGCGCCAGCAGCTTTAGTCGAGCAGGGGAGCAGTTCTTC
CASSFSRAGEQFF
>TRBV20-1|TRBJ2-1|few|TRBD2
TGCAGTGCGACCAAACTAGCGGGAGGGGCGGCTGAGCAGTTCTTC
CSATKLAGGAAEQFF